These 9 T cell receptor beta chains came from one sample sequenced in a study of OX40 agonist ivuxolimab in advanced cancers. The method was immunoSEQ multiplex PCR; TCRdb's version includes in-frame clones alone and lacks a portion of them. The sample lists about 46,000 clones, about 87% seen once, with 11% in the top ten. The sequencing here drew on CD4+ or CD8+ T cells sorted from blood, taken in a trial of the OX40 agonist ivuxolimab. Receptor source: an adult with an advanced solid tumor such as melanoma, head and neck, liver or kidney cancer.

As concerns this clone: One end of the junction is discordant with germline, which a read error may explain. This rearrangement joins TRBV6-6 to TRBJ2-7; TRBD2 agrees at 9 bases. CDR3 size: 14 residues. Per the germline V gene, CDR1 is MNHNY and CDR2 is SVGAGI (reference sequence). Here the CDR3 reads CASSFGLARAMENF. In DNA form, the CDR3 reads TGTGCCAGCAGTTTCGGACTAGCGCGTGCGATGGAGAACTTC.

J is TRBJ2-7 and V is TRBV4-2; 8 nucleotides line up with TRBD2. CDR3 size: 17 residues. Germline V lookup: CDR1 LGHNA, CDR2 YNFKEQ. J lost 3 bases, V lost 0 bases, and 10 bases had no gene match. CDR3 residues: CASSQEGSGKLIYEQYF. DNA of the CDR3: TGTGCCAGCAGCCAAGAGGGTAGCGGGAAACTAATCTACGAGCAGTACTTC.

J is TRBJ2-6 and V is TRBV4-1, with 7 bases fitting TRBD1. Trimming at V came to 0 bases and at J to 0 bases, leaving 2 bases not matched to a gene. The length of the CDR3 is 17 residues. Germline-derived CDR1 and CDR2 are MGHRA and YSYEKL. CDR3 nucleotides: TGCGCCAGCAGCCAAGAACAGGGGTTCTCTGGGGCCAACGTCCTGACTTTC. Its protein product is CASSQEQGFSGANVLTF.

The J gene is TRBJ2-3, the V gene TRBV29-1; D is undetermined. This CDR3 spans 11 amino acids. Trimming removed 4 bases from V and 6 bases from J, with 8 bases in between. Germline V gene sequence: CDR1 SQVTM, CDR2 ANQGSEA. The CDR3 reads CSVGEQDTQYF. The DNA for the CDR3 is TGCAGCGTTGGTGAACAGGATACGCAGTATTTT.

CDR3 coding DNA: TGTGCCACCAGCAGAGAGGGCGACTCCCCAGCTTTCTTT. Its translation: CATSREGDSPAFF. The chain is built from TRBV15 and TRBJ1-1; D gene unclear. The CDR3 spans 13 residues. CDR1 and CDR2 from the germline V gene are LNHNV and YYDKDF (reference sequence). Trimming stripped 0 bases from V and 10 bases from J, with 12 bases between. Full variable domain (remainder filled in from reference TRBV15 and TRBJ1-1): DAMVIQNPRYQVTQFGKPVTLSCSQTLNHNVMYWYQQKSSQAPKLLFHYYDKDFNNEADTPDNFQSRRPNTSFCFLDIRSPGLGDTAMYLCATSREGDSPAFFGQGTRLTVV.

J is TRBJ1-5 and V is TRBV19, with 10 positions matching TRBD1. The CDR3 is 13 residues long. The V gene end was trimmed by 5 bases and the J gene end by 7 bases; junction bases not matched to a gene: 2. Germline V CDR1 and CDR2: LNHDA, SQIVND (reference sequence). The CDR3 loop is CASSGTGEQPQHF. The CDR3, as DNA: TGTGCCAGTAGTGGGACAGGGGAACAGCCCCAGCATTTT.

This clone is medium-sized (0.01 to 0.1%) in the sample. This CDR3 is CASSKDPNQPQHF. In DNA form, the CDR3 reads TGTGCCAGCAGCAAAGACCCGAATCAGCCCCAGCATTTT. The V gene is TRBV7-7, the J gene TRBJ1-5; no clear D gene. The V and J ends lost 5 bases and 4 bases respectively, with 9 bases between them. The CDR3 contains 13 residues. Germline V gene lookup returns CDR1 SSHAT and CDR2 FNYEAQ (reference sequence). Together with reference TRBV7-7 and TRBJ1-5, the CDR3 gives the full variable domain: GAGVSQSPRYKVTKRGQDVTLRCDPISSHATLYWYQQALGQGPEFLTYFNYEAQPDKSGLPSDRFSAERPEGSISTLTIQRTEQRDSAMYRCASSKDPNQPQHFGDGTRLSIL.

The CDR3 loop is CASSPGGWDEAFF. Here the CDR3 DNA reads TGTGCCAGCTCACCAGGGGGCTGGGATGAAGCTTTCTTT. This chain connects TRBV18 to TRBJ1-1, with D possibly being TRBD1 (6 bases). Trimming shortened V by 2 bases and J by 7 bases, and 11 bases separated the two germline ends. The CDR3 consists of 13 residues. CDR1 is KGHSH, CDR2 LQKENI, per germline.

As regards this clone: This same CDR3 is encoded by further DNA sequences in the sample. V usage is TRBV4-1 and J usage is TRBJ2-7, with TRBD2 identical over 9 bases. CDR1 MGHRA and CDR2 YSYEKL come from the germline V gene. CDR3 length: 16 amino acids. V lost 3 bases and J lost 0; bases outside the gene matches: 6. The DNA for the CDR3 is TGCGCCAGCAGCCAGGCCCTGACTAGCGGCTCCTACGAGCAGTACTTC. This sequence encodes CASSQALTSGSYEQYF.